This TCR beta chain was identified in a study of CD8 T cells in Susac syndrome. Study in general: Roughly six sequenced Susac syndrome patients had clinically active disease, while under ten were in remission.

With random hexamers, reverse transcription was performed on about 0.5 to 1 ug of RNA. Amplification of TCR beta CDR3 by immunoSEQ multiplex PCR spanned 54 Vbeta and 13 Jbeta. MiXCR was run by TCRdb on the immunoSEQ multiplex PCR reads, yielding one entry per CDR3 protein. The sample has some 97,000 distinct CDR3 sequences; about 95% are singletons. CDR1 and CDR2 (germline): SGHAT, FQNNGV. CDR3 length equals 17 residues. V lost 5 bases, J lost 10 bases, and 20 bases stayed unmatched. The V call is TRBV11-2, the J call TRBJ2-5; 9 bases line up with TRBD2. The sequence derives from a human donor with Susac syndrome. The material sequenced was CD8+ T cells from PBMCs. The CDR3 is CASSHIRRASGTGGQYF. The CDR3 DNA sequence: TGTGCCAGCAGCCACATCCGGAGGGCTAGCGGGACGGGGGGCCAGTACTTC.